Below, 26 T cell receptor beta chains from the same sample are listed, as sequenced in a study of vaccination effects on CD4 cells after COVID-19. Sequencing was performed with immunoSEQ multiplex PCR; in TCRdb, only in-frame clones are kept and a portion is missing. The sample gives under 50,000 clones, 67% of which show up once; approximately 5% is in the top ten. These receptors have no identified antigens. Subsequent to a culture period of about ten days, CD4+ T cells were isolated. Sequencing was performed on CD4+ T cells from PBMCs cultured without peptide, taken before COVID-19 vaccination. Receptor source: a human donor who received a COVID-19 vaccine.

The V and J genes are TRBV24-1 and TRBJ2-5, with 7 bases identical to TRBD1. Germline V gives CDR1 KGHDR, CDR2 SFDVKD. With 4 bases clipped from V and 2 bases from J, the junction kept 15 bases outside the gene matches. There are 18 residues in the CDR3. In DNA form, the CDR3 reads TGTGCCACCAGTGAGAGAACCGGGACAGCGGCCCGACAAGAGACCCAGTACTTC. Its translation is CATSERTGTAARQETQYF.

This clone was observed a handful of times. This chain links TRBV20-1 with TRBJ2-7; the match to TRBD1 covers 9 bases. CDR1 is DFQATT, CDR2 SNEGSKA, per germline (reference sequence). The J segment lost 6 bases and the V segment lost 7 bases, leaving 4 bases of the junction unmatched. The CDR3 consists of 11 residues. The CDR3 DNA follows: TGCAGTGTGGGACAGGGAGGCGAGCAGTACTTC. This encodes CSVGQGGEQYF.

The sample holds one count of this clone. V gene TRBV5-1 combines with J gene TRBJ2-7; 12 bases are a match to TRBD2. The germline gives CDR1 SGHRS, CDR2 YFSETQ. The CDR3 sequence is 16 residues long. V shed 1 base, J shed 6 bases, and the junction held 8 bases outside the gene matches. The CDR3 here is CASSLLTSGGFGEQYF. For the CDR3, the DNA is TGCGCCAGCAGCTTGCTCACTAGCGGGGGGTTTGGCGAGCAGTACTTC.

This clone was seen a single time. This CDR3 is CASSAEVFTVGTGELFF. CDR3 in DNA: TGTGCCAGCAGTGCCGAGGTTTTTACGGTGGGGACCGGGGAGCTGTTTTTT. The chain employs TRBV6-1 and TRBJ2-2; D is unresolved. V shed 4 bases and J shed 5 bases, with 20 bases lying between them. CDR3 length: 17 amino acids. Germline assignment: CDR1 MNHNS and CDR2 SASEGT.

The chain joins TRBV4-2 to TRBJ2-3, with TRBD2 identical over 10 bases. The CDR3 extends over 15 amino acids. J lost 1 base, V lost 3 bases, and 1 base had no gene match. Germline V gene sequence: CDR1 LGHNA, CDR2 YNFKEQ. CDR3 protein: CASSHGTSGTDTQYF. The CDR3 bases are TGTGCCAGCAGCCACGGGACTAGCGGCACAGATACGCAGTATTTT.

CDR3 residues: CASSLYPTSGYNEQFF. The DNA for the CDR3 is TGCGCCAGCAGCTTGTATCCGACTAGCGGTTACAATGAGCAGTTCTTC. The genes are TRBV5-1 and TRBJ2-1; 9 nucleotides align to TRBD2. The CDR3 runs to 16 residues. Germline V CDR1 and CDR2: SGHRS, YFSETQ. J gave up 4 bases and V 1 base, and 6 bases lay outside the gene matches.

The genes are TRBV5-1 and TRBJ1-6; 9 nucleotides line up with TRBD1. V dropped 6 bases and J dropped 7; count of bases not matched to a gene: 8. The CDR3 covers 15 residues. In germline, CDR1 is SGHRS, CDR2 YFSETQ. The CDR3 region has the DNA TGCGCCAGCAACTCAGGACAGGGGAGAAATTCACCCCTCCACTTT. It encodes CASNSGQGRNSPLHF.

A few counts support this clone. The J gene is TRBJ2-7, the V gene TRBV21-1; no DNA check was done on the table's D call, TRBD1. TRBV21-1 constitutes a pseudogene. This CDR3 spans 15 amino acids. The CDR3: CASSKTREGGYEQYF. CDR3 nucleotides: TGTGCCAGCAGCAAAACCAGGGAAGGCGGTTACGAGCAGTACTTC.

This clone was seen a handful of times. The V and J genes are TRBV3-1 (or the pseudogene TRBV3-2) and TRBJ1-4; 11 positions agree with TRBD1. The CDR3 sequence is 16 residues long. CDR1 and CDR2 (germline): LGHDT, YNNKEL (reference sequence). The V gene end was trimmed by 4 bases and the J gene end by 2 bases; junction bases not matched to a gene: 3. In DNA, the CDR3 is TGTGCCAGCAGCCTCGGGACAGGGGGGACTAATGAAAAACTGTTTTTT. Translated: CASSLGTGGTNEKLFF.

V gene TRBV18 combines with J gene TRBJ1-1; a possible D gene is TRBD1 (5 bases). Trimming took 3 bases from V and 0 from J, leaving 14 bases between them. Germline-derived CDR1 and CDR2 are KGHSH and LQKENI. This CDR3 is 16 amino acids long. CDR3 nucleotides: TGTGCCAGCTCACCCCAGGTACGGGACCTGAACACTGAAGCTTTCTTT. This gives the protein CASSPQVRDLNTEAFF.

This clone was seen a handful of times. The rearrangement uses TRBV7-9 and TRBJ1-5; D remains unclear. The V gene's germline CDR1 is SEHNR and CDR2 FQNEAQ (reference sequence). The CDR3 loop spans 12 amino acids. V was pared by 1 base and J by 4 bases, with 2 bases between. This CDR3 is CASSLENQPQHF. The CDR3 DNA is TGTGCCAGCAGCTTAGAGAATCAGCCCCAGCATTTT.

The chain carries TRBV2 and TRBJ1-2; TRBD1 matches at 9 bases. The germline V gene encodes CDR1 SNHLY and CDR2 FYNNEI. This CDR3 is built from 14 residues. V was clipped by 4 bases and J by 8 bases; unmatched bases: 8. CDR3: CASSAEQGAGGYTF. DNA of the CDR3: TGTGCCAGCAGTGCTGAACAGGGGGCTGGCGGCTACACCTTC.

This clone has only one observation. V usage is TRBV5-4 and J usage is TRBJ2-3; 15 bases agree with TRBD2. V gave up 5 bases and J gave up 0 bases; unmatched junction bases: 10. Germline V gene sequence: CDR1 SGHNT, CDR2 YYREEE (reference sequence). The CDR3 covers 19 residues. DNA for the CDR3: TGTGCCAGCAGTTCGGGACTAGCGGGGGGCTCGGCGAGCACAGATACGCAGTATTTT. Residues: CASSSGLAGGSASTDTQYF.

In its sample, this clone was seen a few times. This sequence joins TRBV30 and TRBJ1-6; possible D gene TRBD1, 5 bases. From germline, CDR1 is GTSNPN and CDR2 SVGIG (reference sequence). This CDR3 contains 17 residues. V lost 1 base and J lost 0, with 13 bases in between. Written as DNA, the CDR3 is TGTGCCTGGAGTGCAGGGTGGACGAGCTCCTATAATTCACCCCTCCACTTT. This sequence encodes CAWSAGWTSSYNSPLHF.

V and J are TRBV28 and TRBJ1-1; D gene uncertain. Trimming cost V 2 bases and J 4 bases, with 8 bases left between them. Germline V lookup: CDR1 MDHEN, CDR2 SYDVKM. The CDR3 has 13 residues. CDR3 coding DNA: TGTGCCAGCAGTTTACCCGGTTCCACTGAAGCTTTCTTT. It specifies CASSLPGSTEAFF.

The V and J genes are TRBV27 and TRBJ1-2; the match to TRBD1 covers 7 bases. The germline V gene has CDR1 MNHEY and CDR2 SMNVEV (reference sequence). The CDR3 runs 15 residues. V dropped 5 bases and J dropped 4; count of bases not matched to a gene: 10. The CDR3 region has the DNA TGTGCCAGCAGTCACGGGGGAGGGACAGTCTATGGCTACACCTTC. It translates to CASSHGGGTVYGYTF.

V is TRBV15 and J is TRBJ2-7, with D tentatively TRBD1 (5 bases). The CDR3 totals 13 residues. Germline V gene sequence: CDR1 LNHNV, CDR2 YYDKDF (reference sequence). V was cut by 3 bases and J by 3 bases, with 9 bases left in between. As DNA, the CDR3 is TGTGCCACCAGCAGTAGGACATACTACGAGCAGTACTTC. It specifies CATSSRTYYEQYF. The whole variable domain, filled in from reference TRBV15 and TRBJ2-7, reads DAMVIQNPRYQVTQFGKPVTLSCSQTLNHNVMYWYQQKSSQAPKLLFHYYDKDFNNEADTPDNFQSRRPNTSFCFLDIRSPGLGDTAMYLCATSSRTYYEQYFGPGTRLTVT.

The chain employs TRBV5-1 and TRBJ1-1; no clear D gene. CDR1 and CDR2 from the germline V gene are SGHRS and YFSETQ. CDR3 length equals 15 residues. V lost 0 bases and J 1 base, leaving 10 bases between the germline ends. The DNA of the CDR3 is TGCGCCAGCAGCTTGGAACGGACCGCGAACACTGAAGCTTTCTTT. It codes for CASSLERTANTEAFF.

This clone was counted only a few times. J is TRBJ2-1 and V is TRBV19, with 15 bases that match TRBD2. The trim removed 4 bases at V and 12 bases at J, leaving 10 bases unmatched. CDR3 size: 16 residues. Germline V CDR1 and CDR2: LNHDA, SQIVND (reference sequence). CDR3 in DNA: TGTGCCAGTAGTACCCCGGGACTAGCGGGAGGTTTTGGGCAGTTCTTC. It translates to CASSTPGLAGGFGQFF.

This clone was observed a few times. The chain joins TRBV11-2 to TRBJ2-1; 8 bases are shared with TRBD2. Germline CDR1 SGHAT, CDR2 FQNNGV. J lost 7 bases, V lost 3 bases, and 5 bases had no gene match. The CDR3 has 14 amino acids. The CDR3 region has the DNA TGTGCCAGCAGCTTTGCGGGAGGAAATAATGAGCAGTTCTTC. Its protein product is CASSFAGGNNEQFF. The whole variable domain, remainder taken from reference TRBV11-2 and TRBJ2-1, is EAGVAQSPRYKIIEKRQSVAFWCNPISGHATLYWYQQILGQGPKLLIQFQNNGVVDDSQLPKDRFSAERLKGVDSTLKIQPAKLEDSAVYLCASSFAGGNNEQFFGPGTRLTVL.

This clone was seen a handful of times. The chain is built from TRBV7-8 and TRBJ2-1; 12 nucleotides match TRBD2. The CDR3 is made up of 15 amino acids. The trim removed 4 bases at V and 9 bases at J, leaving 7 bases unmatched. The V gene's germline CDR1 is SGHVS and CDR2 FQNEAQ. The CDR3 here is CASSSTSGRSREQFF. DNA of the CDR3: TGTGCCAGCAGCTCGACTAGCGGGAGATCCCGTGAGCAGTTCTTC.

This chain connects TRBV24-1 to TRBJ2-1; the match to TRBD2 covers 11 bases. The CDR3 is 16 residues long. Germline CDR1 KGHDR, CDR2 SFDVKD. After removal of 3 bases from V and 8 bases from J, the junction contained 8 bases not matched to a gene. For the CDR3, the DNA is TGTGCCACCAGTGATCCTAGCGGGAGGACGCGGGATGAGCAGTTCTTC. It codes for CATSDPSGRTRDEQFF.

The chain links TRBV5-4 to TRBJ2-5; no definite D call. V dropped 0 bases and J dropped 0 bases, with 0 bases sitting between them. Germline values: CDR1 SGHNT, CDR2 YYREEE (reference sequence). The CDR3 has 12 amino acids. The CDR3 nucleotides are TGTGCCAGCAGCTTGGACCAAGAGACCCAGTACTTC. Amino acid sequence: CASSLDQETQYF. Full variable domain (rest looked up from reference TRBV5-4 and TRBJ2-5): ETGVTQSPTHLIKTRGQQVTLRCSSQSGHNTVSWYQQALGQGPQFIFQYYREEENGRGNFPPRFSGLQFPNYSSELNVNALELDDSALYLCASSLDQETQYFGPGTRLLVL.

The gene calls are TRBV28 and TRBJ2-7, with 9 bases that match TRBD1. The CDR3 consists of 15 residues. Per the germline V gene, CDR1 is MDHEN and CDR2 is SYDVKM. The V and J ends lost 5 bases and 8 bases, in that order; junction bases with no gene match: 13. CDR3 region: CASSPSGTGRLKQYF. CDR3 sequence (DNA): TGTGCCAGCAGTCCATCCGGGACAGGGAGGCTGAAGCAGTACTTC.

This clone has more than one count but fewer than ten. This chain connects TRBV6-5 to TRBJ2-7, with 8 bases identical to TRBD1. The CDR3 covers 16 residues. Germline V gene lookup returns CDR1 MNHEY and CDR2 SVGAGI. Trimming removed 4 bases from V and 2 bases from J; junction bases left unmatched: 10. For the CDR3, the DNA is TGTGCCAGCAGTTTGGACAGGGAAACGGGAGCCTACGAGCAGTACTTC. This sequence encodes CASSLDRETGAYEQYF.

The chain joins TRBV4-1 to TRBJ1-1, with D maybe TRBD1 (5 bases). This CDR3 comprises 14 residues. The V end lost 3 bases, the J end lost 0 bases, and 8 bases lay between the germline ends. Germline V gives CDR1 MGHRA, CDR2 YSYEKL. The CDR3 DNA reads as TGCGCCAGCAGCCAGTTGACAGTGAACACTGAAGCTTTCTTT. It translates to CASSQLTVNTEAFF.